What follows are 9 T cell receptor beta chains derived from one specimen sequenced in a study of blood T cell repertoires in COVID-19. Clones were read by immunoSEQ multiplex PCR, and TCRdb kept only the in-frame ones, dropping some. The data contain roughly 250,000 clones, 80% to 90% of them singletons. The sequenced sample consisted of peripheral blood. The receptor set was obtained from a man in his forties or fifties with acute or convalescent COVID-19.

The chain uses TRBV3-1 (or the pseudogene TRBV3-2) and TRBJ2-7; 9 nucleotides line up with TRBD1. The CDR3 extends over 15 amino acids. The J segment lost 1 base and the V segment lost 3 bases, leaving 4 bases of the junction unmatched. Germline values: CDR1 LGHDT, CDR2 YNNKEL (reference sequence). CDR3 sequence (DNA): TGTGCCAGCAGCCACGGGACAGGGTGGTCCTACGAGCAGTACTTC. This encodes CASSHGTGWSYEQYF.

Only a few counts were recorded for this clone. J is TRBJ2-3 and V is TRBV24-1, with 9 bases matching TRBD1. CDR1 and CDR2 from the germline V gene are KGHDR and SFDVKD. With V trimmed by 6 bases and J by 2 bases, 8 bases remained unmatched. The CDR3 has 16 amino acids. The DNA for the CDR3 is TGTGCCACCAGTCTCCGGGACAGGGACAACACAGATACGCAGTATTTT. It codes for CATSLRDRDNTDTQYF.

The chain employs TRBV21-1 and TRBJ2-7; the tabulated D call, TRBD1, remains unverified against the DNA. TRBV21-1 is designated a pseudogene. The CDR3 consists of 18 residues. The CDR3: CASSTKLGPCDSPYEQYF. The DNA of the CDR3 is TGTGCCAGCAGCACAAAATTGGGGCCGTGCGACTCACCCTACGAGCAGTACTTC.

The CDR3 loop reads CASSMTQTGGNSPLHF. CDR3 coding DNA: TGTGCCAGTAGTATGACTCAGACAGGGGGGAATTCACCCCTCCACTTT. The chain has TRBV19 and TRBJ1-6, with 9 bases identical to TRBD1. Germline V gene sequence: CDR1 LNHDA, CDR2 SQIVND (reference sequence). This CDR3 spans 16 amino acids. Unmatched junction bases numbered 7, after V lost 3 bases and J lost 7 bases. Full variable domain (missing parts from reference TRBV19 and TRBJ1-6): DGGITQSPKYLFRKEGQNVTLSCEQNLNHDAMYWYRQDPGQGLRLIYYSQIVNDFQKGDIAEGYSVSREKKESFPLTVTSAQKNPTAFYLCASSMTQTGGNSPLHFGNGTRLTVT.

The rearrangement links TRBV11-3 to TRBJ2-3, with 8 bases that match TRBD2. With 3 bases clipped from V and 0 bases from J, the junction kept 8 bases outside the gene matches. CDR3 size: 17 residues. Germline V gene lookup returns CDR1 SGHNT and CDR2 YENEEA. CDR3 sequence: CASSFSGSTHSTDTQYF. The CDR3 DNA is TGTGCCAGCAGCTTCAGCGGGAGCACGCATAGCACAGATACGCAGTATTTT.

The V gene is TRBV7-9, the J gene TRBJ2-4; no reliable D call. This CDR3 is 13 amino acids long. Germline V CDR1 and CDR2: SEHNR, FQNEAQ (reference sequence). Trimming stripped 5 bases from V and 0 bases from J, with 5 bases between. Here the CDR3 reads CASSPLAKNIQYF. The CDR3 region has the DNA TGTGCCAGCAGCCCTCTAGCCAAAAACATTCAGTACTTC.

CDR3 sequence: CAWGTGTNQPQHF. The DNA of the CDR3 is TGTGCCTGGGGGACAGGGACCAATCAGCCCCAGCATTTT. The chain has TRBV30 and TRBJ1-5; 9 bases fit TRBD1. The CDR3 has 13 amino acids. Trimming at V came to 5 bases and at J to 3 bases, leaving 2 bases not matched to a gene. CDR1 is GTSNPN, CDR2 SVGIG, per germline (reference sequence).

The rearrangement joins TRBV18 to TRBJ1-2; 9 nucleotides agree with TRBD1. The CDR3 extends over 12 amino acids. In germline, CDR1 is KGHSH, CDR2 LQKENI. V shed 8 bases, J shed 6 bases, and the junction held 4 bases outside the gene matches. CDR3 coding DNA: TGTGCCAGCAAGACAGGGGGGGATGGCTACACCTTC. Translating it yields CASKTGGDGYTF.

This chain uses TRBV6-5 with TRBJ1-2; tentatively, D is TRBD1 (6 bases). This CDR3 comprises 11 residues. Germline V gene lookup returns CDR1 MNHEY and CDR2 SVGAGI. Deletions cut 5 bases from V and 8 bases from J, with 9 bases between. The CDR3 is CASSTGSGYTF. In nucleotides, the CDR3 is TGTGCCAGCAGTACAGGGAGCGGCTACACCTTC.